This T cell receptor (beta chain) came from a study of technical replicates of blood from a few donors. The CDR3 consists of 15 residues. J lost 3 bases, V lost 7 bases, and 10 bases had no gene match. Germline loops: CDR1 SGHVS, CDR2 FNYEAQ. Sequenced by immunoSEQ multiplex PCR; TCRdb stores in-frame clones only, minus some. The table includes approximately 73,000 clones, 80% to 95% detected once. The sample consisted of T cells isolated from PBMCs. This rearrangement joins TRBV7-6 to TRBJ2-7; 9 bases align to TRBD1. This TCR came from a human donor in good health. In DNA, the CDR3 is TGTGCCAGCACCCCAATTCCGGGACAGGGCTACGAGCAGTACTTC. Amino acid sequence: CASTPIPGQGYEQYF.